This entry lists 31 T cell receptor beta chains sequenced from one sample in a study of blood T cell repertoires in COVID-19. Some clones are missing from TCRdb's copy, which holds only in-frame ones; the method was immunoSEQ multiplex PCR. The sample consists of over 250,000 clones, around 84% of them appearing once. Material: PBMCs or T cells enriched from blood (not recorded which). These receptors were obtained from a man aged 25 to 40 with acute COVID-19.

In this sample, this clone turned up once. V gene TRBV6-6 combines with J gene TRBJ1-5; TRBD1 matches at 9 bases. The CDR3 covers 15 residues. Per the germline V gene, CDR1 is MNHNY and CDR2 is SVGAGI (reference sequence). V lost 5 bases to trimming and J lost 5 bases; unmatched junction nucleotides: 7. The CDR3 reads CASSLGQGGDQPQHF. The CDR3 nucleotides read TGTGCCAGCAGTCTGGGACAGGGCGGAGATCAGCCCCAGCATTTT.

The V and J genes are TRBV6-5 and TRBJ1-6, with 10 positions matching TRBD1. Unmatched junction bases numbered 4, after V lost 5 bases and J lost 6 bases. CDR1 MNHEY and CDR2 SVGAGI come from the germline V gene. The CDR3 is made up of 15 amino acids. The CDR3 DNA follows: TGTGCCAGCAGTCTCGGGACAGGGGCTAATTCACCCCTCCACTTT. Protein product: CASSLGTGANSPLHF.

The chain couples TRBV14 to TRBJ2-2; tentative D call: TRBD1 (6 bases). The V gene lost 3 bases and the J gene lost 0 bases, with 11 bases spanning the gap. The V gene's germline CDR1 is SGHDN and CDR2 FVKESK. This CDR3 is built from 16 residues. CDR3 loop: CASSHDRSPNTGELFF. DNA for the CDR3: TGTGCCAGCAGCCACGACAGGAGCCCGAACACCGGGGAGCTGTTTTTT.

The CDR3, as DNA: TGTGCCAGCAGCCTCAGGGGGGCCAAAAACATTCAGTACTTC. Translation gives CASSLRGAKNIQYF. This chain uses TRBV28 with TRBJ2-4, with 7 bases fitting TRBD1. This CDR3 contains 14 residues. From germline, CDR1 is MDHEN and CDR2 SYDVKM. V was pared by 6 bases and J by 1 base, with 3 bases of the junction left unmatched.

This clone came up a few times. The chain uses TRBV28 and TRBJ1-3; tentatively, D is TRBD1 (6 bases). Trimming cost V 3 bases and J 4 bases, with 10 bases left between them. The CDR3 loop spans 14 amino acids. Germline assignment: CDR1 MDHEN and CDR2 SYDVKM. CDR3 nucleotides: TGTGCCAGCAGTTTTTCAGGGGTCGGAAACACCATATATTTT. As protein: CASSFSGVGNTIYF.

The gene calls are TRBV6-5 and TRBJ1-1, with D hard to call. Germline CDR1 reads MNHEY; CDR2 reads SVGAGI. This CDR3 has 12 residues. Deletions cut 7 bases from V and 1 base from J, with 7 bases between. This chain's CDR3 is CASIAENTEAFF. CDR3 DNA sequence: TGTGCCAGCATCGCGGAGAACACTGAAGCTTTCTTT.

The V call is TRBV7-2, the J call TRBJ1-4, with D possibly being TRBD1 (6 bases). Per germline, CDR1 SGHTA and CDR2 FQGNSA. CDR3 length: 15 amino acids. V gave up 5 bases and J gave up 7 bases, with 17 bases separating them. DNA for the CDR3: TGTGCCAGCAGCCCATCCGGGAGGGGGGGTGAAAAACTGTTTTTT. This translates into CASSPSGRGGEKLFF.

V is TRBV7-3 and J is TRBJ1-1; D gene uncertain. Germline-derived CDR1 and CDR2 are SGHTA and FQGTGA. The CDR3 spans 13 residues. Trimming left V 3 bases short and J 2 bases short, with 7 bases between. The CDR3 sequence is CASSFSSNTEAFF. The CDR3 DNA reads TGTGCCAGCAGCTTCTCTAGCAACACTGAAGCTTTCTTT. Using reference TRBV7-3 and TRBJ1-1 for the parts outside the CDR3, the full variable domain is GAGVSQTPSNKVTEKGKYVELRCDPISGHTALYWYRQSLGQGPEFLIYFQGTGAADDSGLPNDRFFAVRPEGSVSTLKIQRTERGDSAVYLCASSFSSNTEAFFGQGTRLTVV.

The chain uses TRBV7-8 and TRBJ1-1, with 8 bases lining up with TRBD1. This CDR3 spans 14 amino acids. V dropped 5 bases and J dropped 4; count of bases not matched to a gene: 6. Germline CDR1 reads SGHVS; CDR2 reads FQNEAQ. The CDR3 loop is CASSPQGASTEAFF. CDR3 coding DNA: TGTGCCAGCAGCCCCCAGGGGGCAAGCACTGAAGCTTTCTTT.

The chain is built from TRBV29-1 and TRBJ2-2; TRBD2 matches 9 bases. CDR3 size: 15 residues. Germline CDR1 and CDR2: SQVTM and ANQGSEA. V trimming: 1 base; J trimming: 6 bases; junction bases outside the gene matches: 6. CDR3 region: CSVEGREGLSGELFF. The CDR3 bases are TGCAGCGTTGAAGGGCGGGAGGGCCTGTCCGGGGAGCTGTTTTTT.

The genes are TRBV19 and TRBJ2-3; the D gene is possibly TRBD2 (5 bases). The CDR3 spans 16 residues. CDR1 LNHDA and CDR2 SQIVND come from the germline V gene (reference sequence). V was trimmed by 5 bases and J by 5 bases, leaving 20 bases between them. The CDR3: CASSSGPGSSLDTQYF. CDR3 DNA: TGTGCCAGTAGTTCTGGTCCGGGAAGTTCATTAGATACGCAGTATTTT.

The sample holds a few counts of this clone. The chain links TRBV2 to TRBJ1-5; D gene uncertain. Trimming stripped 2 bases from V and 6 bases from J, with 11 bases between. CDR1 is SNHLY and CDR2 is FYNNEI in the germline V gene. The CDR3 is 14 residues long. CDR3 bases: TGTGCCAGCAGTGAAAAACGGGAAGTTCAGCCCCAGCATTTT. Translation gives CASSEKREVQPQHF.

The CDR3 DNA reads as TGCAGCGTCGGACAGGGGCGGAATGAGCAGTTCTTC. As protein: CSVGQGRNEQFF. The chain employs TRBV29-1 and TRBJ2-1; 9 bases fit TRBD1. Germline values: CDR1 SQVTM, CDR2 ANQGSEA. Trimming cost V 6 bases and J 7 bases; bases outside gene matches: 4. The CDR3 length is 12 residues.

This CDR3 reads CASSQGRHTGELFF. The CDR3 DNA reads as TGTGCCAGCAGCCAAGGCAGGCACACCGGGGAGCTGTTTTTT. The chain recombines TRBV3-1 (or the pseudogene TRBV3-2) with TRBJ2-2; D call uncertain. Germline lookup yields CDR1 LGHDT and CDR2 YNNKEL (reference sequence). The CDR3 runs 14 residues. Trimming removed 1 base from V and 3 bases from J, with 6 bases in between.

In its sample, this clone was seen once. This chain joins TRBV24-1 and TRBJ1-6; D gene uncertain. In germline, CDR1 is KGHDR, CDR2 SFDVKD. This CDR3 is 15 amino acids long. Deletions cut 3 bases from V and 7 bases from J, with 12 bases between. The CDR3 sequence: CATSDGGVPNSPLHF. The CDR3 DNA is TGTGCCACCAGTGATGGCGGCGTACCGAATTCACCCCTCCACTTT.

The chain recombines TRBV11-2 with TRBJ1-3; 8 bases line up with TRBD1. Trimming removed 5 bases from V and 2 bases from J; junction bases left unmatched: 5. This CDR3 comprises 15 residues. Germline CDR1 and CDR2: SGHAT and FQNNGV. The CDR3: CASSRDRGTGNTIYF. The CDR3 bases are TGTGCCAGCAGCAGAGACAGGGGCACTGGAAACACCATATATTTT.

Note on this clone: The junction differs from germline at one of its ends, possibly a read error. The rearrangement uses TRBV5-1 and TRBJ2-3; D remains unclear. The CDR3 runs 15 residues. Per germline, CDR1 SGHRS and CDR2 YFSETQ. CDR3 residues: CASSSGFLATDTQYF. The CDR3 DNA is TGTGCCAGCAGTTCCGGGTTTTTGGCCACAGATACGCAGTATTTT.

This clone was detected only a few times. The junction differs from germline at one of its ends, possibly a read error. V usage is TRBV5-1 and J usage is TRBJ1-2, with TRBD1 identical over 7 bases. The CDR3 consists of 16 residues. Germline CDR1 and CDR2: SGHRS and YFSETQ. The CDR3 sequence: CASSFSGQATMDGYTF. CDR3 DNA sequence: TGTGCCAGCAGCTTTTCCGGACAGGCCACCATGGATGGCTACACCTTC.

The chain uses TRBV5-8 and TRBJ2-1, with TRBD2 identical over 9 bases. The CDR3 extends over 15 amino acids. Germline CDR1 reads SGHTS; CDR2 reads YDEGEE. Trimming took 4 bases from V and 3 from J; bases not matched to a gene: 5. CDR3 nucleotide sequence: TGTGCCAGCAGCATAGCGGGAGTAAGCTACAATGAGCAGTTCTTC. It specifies CASSIAGVSYNEQFF.

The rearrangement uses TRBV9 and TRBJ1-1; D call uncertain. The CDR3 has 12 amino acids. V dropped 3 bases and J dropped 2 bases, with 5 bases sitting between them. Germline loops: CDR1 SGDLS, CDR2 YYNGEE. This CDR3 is CASSAPNTEAFF. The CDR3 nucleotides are TGTGCCAGCAGCGCCCCTAACACTGAAGCTTTCTTT.

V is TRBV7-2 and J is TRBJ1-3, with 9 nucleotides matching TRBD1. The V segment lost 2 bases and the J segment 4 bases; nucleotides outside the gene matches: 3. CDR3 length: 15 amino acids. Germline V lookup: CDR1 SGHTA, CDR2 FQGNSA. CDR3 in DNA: TGTGCCAGCAGCTTAAACAGGGGGCGAGGAAACACCATATATTTT. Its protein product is CASSLNRGRGNTIYF.

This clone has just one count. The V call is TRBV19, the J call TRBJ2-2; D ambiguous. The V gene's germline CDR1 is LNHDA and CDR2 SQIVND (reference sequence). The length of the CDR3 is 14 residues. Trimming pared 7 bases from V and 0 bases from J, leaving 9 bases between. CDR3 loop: CASTGATNTGELFF. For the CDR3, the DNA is TGTGCCAGTACGGGTGCGACGAACACCGGGGAGCTGTTTTTT.

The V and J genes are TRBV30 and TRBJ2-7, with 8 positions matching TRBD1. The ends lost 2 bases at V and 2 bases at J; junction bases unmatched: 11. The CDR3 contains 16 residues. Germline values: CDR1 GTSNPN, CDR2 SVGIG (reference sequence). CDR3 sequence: CAWSSKDRAGTYEQYV. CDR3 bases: TGTGCCTGGAGTTCGAAGGACAGGGCCGGGACCTACGAGCAGTACGTC.

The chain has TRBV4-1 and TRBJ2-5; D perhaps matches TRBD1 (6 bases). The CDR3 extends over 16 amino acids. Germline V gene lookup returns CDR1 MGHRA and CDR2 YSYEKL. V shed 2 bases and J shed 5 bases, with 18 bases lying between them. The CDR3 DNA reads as TGCGCCAGCAGCCAAACCCCAGGGGTGGGTTACGAGACCCAGTACTTC. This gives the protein CASSQTPGVGYETQYF.

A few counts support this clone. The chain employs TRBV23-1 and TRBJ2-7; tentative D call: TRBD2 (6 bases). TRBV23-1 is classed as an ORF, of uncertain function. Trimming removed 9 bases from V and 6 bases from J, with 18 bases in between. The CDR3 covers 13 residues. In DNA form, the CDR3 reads TGCGCCAGGATTCCAAATTCCGGGGGCGAGCAGTACGTC. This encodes CARIPNSGGEQYV.

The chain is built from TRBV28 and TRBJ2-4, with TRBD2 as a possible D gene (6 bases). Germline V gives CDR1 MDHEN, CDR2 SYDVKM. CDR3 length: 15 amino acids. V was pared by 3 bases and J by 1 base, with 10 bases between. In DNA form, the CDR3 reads TGTGCCAGCAGTTTCGCGGGGAATGCCAAAAACATTCAGTACTTC. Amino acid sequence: CASSFAGNAKNIQYF.

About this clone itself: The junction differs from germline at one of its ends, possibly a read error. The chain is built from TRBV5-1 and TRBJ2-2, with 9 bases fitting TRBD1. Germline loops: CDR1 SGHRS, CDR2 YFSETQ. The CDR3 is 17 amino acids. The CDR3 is CASSLVGTGSSTGELFF. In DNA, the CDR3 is TGTGCCAGCAGCTTGGTAGGGACAGGGAGTTCCACCGGGGAGCTGTTTTTT.

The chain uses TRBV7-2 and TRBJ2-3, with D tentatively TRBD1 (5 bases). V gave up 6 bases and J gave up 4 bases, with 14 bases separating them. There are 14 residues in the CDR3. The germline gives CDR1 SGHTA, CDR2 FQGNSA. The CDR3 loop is CASSQGPRADTQYF. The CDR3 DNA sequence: TGTGCCAGCAGTCAGGGCCCTCGAGCAGATACGCAGTATTTT.

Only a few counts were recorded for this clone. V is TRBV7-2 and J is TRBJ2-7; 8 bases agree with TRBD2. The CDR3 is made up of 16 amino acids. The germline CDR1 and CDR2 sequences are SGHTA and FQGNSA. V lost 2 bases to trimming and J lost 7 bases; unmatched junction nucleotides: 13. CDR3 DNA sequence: TGTGCCAGCAGCTTAAGCGATGCAGCGGGAGAATGGGAGCAGTACGTC. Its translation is CASSLSDAAGEWEQYV.

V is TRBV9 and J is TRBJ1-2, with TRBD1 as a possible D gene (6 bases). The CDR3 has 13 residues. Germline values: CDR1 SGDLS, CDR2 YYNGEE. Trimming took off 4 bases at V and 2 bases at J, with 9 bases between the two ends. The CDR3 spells CASSRTENYGYTF. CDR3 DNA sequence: TGTGCCAGCAGCCGGACAGAGAACTATGGCTACACCTTC.

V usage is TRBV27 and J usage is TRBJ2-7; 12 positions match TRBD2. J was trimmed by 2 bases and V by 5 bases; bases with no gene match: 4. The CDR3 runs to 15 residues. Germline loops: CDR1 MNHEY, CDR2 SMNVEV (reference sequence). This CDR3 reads CASSASGRVTYEQYV. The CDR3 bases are TGTGCCAGCAGTGCTAGCGGGAGGGTTACCTACGAGCAGTACGTC.